The clone carrying this T cell receptor (beta chain) was found once. The source of the sample is a study of T cell responses to AZD1222 COVID-19 vaccine. Method: immunoSEQ multiplex PCR; TCRdb's copy keeps in-frame clones and lacks some. The sample carries hundreds of thousands of clones, around 93% recorded once. The CDR3 sequence is 16 residues long. V dropped 2 bases and J dropped 3; count of bases not matched to a gene: 5. Germline V gene sequence: CDR1 SGHVS, CDR2 FNYEAQ. Sequenced here: peripheral blood, sampled on day 0 of MenACWY control vaccination. V is TRBV7-6 and J is TRBJ2-1, with 9 bases identical to TRBD1. This receptor was taken from an adult in good health. The CDR3, as DNA: TGTGCCAGCAGCTTATTGGGGACAGGGATCTACAATGAGCAGTTCTTC. Residues: CASSLLGTGIYNEQFF.